The rows below give T cell receptor beta chains drawn from one sample of a study of blood T cell repertoires in COVID-19. Assay used: immunoSEQ multiplex PCR; TCRdb lists only in-frame clones, some missing. The repertoire holds over 150,000 clones, with around four fifths as singletons. Material: peripheral blood. The origin of the receptors is a woman in her seventies with COVID-19, enrolled during active disease. Both conserved end residues are trimmed from each CDR3. Expanded clones get a size class; other rows say once, few or many, or leave the size out.

length | size | V | CDR3
15 | NA | TRBV28 | ASSLPSSFANTGELF
13 | once | TRBV28 | ASRAGGRVNQPQH
12 | NA | TRBV6-2/TRBV6-3 | ASSTSGRAHEQF
14 | NA | TRBV7-8 | ASSPRLAGDLYEQY
14 | NA | TRBV5-6 | ASSSLGQALSYEQY
13 | NA | TRBV6-5 | ASSYKDIRRDTQY
12 | NA | TRBV19 | ASNHRDSNYEQY
9 | few | TRBV20-1 | SAVGGPEAF
15 | NA | TRBV10-3 | AISESGTSGSYYEQY
14 | NA | TRBV19 | ASSIRKESSGNTIY
12 | NA | TRBV21-1 | ASSKFNSENIQY
15 | NA | TRBV3-1/TRBV3-2 | ASSFRTGTASGNTIY
11 | NA | TRBV7-9 | ASSSGQIYGYT
11 | NA | TRBV4-2 | ASSQGGAGMQY
12 | few | TRBV30 | AWFPTSVYNEQF